What follows are 22 T cell receptor beta chains derived from one specimen sequenced in a study of T cells in Graves' hyperthyroidism and ophthalmopathy. Authors of the study amplified TCR beta CDR3 regions from RNA transcripts. The HTBI primer set drove a first-round RT-PCR of the TCR CDR3. In TCRdb, the multiplex PCR reads were re-called with MiXCR into one record per CDR3 protein. The table lists some 800,000 distinct CDR3 sequences, more than 30% of them singletons. Sequenced material: blood. The receptors originated from a man aged 18 to 29 with Graves' hyperthyroidism.

On this clonotype itself: The germline gene is not matched at one end of the junction; a read error may be the cause. The chain is built from TRBV2 and TRBJ1-3, with 8 bases aligning to TRBD1. CDR1 is SNHLY, CDR2 FYNNEI, per germline. This CDR3 spans 17 amino acids. This CDR3 reads CASGEAPGTGYGYTIYF. CDR3 nucleotides: TGTGCCAGCGGTGAAGCCCCCGGGACAGGTTATGGCTACACCATATATTTT.

V and J are TRBV7-8 and TRBJ1-4; 9 bases align to TRBD1. This CDR3 is 16 amino acids long. With V trimmed by 5 bases and J by 7 bases, 11 bases remained unmatched. Germline assignment: CDR1 SGHVS and CDR2 FQNEAQ. The CDR3 DNA follows: TGTGCCAGCAGCCCCGGGACAGGGTTCGGGAGTGAAAAACTGTTTTTT. This gives the protein CASSPGTGFGSEKLFF.

This clonotype has at least ten counts. The V gene is TRBV2, the J gene TRBJ2-7; TRBD1 is a possible D gene (6 bases). The CDR3 totals 13 residues. V lost 9 bases to trimming and J lost 5 bases, with 17 bases between them. From germline, CDR1 is SNHLY and CDR2 FYNNEI. The CDR3 protein is CASTDSASDEQYF. The CDR3 bases are TGTGCCAGTACGGACAGCGCGTCGGACGAGCAGTACTTC.

This sequence joins TRBV10-3 and TRBJ1-2; TRBD1 might be the D (5 bases). The CDR3 has 11 residues. The germline V gene encodes CDR1 ENHRY and CDR2 SYGVKD. V was cut by 7 bases and J by 7 bases, with 10 bases left in between. The CDR3 DNA sequence: TGTGCCATCACGGGGGACGGTGGCTACACCTTC. It is translated as CAITGDGGYTF.

At least ten counts were recorded for this clonotype. The CDR3, as DNA: TGTGCCAGCAGGACTGGGGGTGGAAAACTGTTTTTT. Amino acid sequence: CASRTGGGKLFF. The V and J genes are TRBV12-3 or TRBV12-4 and TRBJ1-4; tentatively, D is TRBD1 (5 bases). This CDR3 comprises 12 residues. The V and J ends lost 6 bases and 10 bases respectively, with 12 bases between them.

This clonotype was detected ten times or more. An end of the junction does not agree with germline; a read error may underlie this. The V gene is TRBV10-3, the J gene TRBJ2-7; possible D gene TRBD2, 6 bases. Looked up from germline, CDR1 is ENHRY and CDR2 is SYGVKD. The CDR3 length is 14 residues. CDR3 amino acids: CTISTGTPPYEQYF. As DNA, the CDR3 is TGTACCATCAGCACCGGGACTCCTCCCTACGAGCAGTACTTC.

The chain employs TRBV10-3 and TRBJ2-7; D might be TRBD2 (5 bases). Germline V CDR1 and CDR2: ENHRY, SYGVKD. CDR3 length equals 15 residues. The ends were cut back, 3 bases at V and 0 bases at J, with 12 bases in the middle. The CDR3 DNA reads as TGTGCCATCAGTGAAGCAGGCGAGGGCTCCTACGAGCAGTACTTC. This codes for CAISEAGEGSYEQYF.

This clonotype occurred a few times. Its ends do not fully match the called genes, so a read error is possible. The V gene is TRBV7-9, the J gene TRBJ2-7; D tentatively reads TRBD1 or TRBD2 (5 bases each). Looked up from germline, CDR1 is SEHNR and CDR2 is FQNEAQ (reference sequence). The CDR3 has 12 residues. In nucleotides, the CDR3 is TGTGCCAGCAGCTACGGGACGGTCGAGGCGGACTTC. Its protein product is CASSYGTVEADF.

In this sample, this clonotype turned up many times. The chain has TRBV20-1 and TRBJ1-2; TRBD1 matches at 7 bases. The CDR3 totals 12 residues. The V segment lost 6 bases and the J segment 3 bases; nucleotides outside the gene matches: 4. Germline CDR1 DFQATT, CDR2 SNEGSKA (reference sequence). The CDR3 bases are TGCAGTGCCAAAGGACAGGACTATGGCTACACCTTC. Its translation: CSAKGQDYGYTF.

The V call is TRBV7-9, the J call TRBJ1-2; D perhaps matches TRBD1 (6 bases). Germline V gene data show CDR1 as SEHNR and CDR2 as FQNEAQ (reference sequence). The CDR3 extends over 12 amino acids. The V end lost 5 bases, the J end lost 8 bases, and 12 bases lay between the germline ends. CDR3 coding DNA: TGTGCCAGCAGCCGACAGGAATTCGGCTACACCTTC. This encodes CASSRQEFGYTF.

This clonotype was seen just once. A read error may explain this, as a much larger clone is one base away. The chain carries TRBV9 and TRBJ2-7; D possibly corresponds to TRBD1 (6 bases). The germline gives CDR1 SGDLS, CDR2 YYNGEE. Trimming removed 0 bases from V and 2 bases from J, with 9 bases in between. CDR3 length: 14 residues. CDR3 DNA: TGTGCCAGCAGCGTAGAGGGGGAGACCTACGAGCAGTACTTC. As protein: CASSVEGETYEQYF.

This clonotype has just a few counts. One base away lies a much larger clone, so this may be a sequencing read error. J is TRBJ1-4 and V is TRBV15; D unclear. Germline loops: CDR1 LNHNV, CDR2 YYDKDF (reference sequence). The CDR3 length is 13 residues. V dropped 6 bases and J dropped 7 bases, with 12 bases sitting between them. The CDR3: CATRKAGGEKLFF. The CDR3 region has the DNA TGTGCCACCAGGAAAGCGGGAGGTGAAAAACTGTTTTTT.

This clonotype came up many times. For the CDR3, the DNA is TGTGCCAGCAGTTACGGGACAGGAGCTTATGGCTACACCTTC. This sequence encodes CASSYGTGAYGYTF. The chain has TRBV6-6 and TRBJ1-2; 8 bases fit TRBD1. There are 14 residues in the CDR3. The trim removed 2 bases at V and 5 bases at J, leaving 4 bases unmatched. CDR1 MNHNY and CDR2 SVGAGI come from the germline V gene (reference sequence).

This clonotype was counted between two and nine times. The J gene is TRBJ1-4, the V gene TRBV19; D may be TRBD1 (6 bases). The ends were cut back, 8 bases at V and 0 bases at J, with 13 bases in the middle. The CDR3 is 15 amino acids. The V gene's germline CDR1 is LNHDA and CDR2 SQIVND (reference sequence). The CDR3 coding sequence is TGTGCCAGTTGGACAGCCACCGCAACTAATGAAAAACTGTTTTTT. Amino acid sequence: CASWTATATNEKLFF.

V usage is TRBV25-1 and J usage is TRBJ1-1; D is unresolved. Germline CDR1 is MGHDK and CDR2 is SYGVNS. The V end lost 11 bases, the J end lost 1 base, and 14 bases lay between the germline ends. The CDR3 is 13 residues long. DNA for the CDR3: TGTGCCTCACAACAATCCTCGAACACTGAAGCTTTCTTT. As protein: CASQQSSNTEAFF.

The chain recombines TRBV12-3 or TRBV12-4 with TRBJ1-1, with a tentative D call TRBD1 (5 bases). This CDR3 has 14 residues. The V gene lost 3 bases and the J gene lost 3 bases, with 11 bases spanning the gap. The CDR3 sequence is CASSFLGPYTEAFF. CDR3 DNA sequence: TGTGCCAGCAGTTTTTTGGGGCCTTACACTGAAGCTTTCTTT.

This clonotype was recorded at least ten times. The chain carries TRBV2 and TRBJ1-1; TRBD1 matches 7 bases. From germline, CDR1 is SNHLY and CDR2 FYNNEI. The CDR3 is 14 amino acids. J gave up 0 bases and V 8 bases, and 6 bases lay outside the gene matches. The DNA of the CDR3 is TGTGCCAGCCTGAAAGGGGGCGTGAACACTGAAGCTTTCTTT. Its protein is CASLKGGVNTEAFF.

This clonotype occurred a few times. The chain recombines TRBV6-5 with TRBJ1-1; D gene uncertain. This CDR3 is built from 14 residues. Germline CDR1 and CDR2: MNHEY and SVGAGI. The germline V and J ends were trimmed by 7 bases and 1 base, with 13 bases remaining between them. CDR3 amino acids: CASIPRGRNTEAFF. DNA for the CDR3: TGTGCCAGCATCCCACGTGGGCGGAACACTGAAGCTTTCTTT.

The chain couples TRBV7-2 to TRBJ1-3; D ambiguous. The V end lost 5 bases, the J end lost 0 bases, and 17 bases lay between the germline ends. The length of the CDR3 is 17 residues. In germline, CDR1 is SGHTA, CDR2 FQGNSA. The CDR3 DNA reads TGTGCCAGCAGCCAGATAGACCGACGGAGCTCTGGAAACACCATATATTTT. This gives the protein CASSQIDRRSSGNTIYF.

The sample holds a few counts of this clonotype. The chain has TRBV12-3 or TRBV12-4 and TRBJ1-1; D is unresolved. The CDR3 covers 15 residues. Trimming left V 1 base short and J 3 bases short, with 12 bases between. CDR3 DNA sequence: TGTGCCAGCAGTTTAGGGGATCGGGCCGACACTGAAGCTTTCTTT. Translating gives CASSLGDRADTEAFF.

This chain joins TRBV12-5 and TRBJ2-2; D gene unclear. Germline V CDR1 and CDR2: LGHNT, FRNRAP. V shed 7 bases and J shed 6 bases, with 6 bases lying between them. CDR3 length: 11 amino acids. The CDR3 sequence: CASAQAGELFF. Written as DNA, the CDR3 is TGTGCTAGTGCCCAAGCCGGGGAGCTGTTTTTT.

Regarding this clonotype: Just one base apart from a much larger clone, this may be a read error. As DNA, the CDR3 is TGTGCCAGCAGCTCGAGACAGGGAAAGGGGTCACCCCTCCACTTT. This sequence encodes CASSSRQGKGSPLHF. J is TRBJ1-6 and V is TRBV2; 7 bases match TRBD1. The germline V gene has CDR1 SNHLY and CDR2 FYNNEI. J gave up 10 bases and V 6 bases, and 12 bases lay outside the gene matches. This CDR3 is 15 amino acids long.